One T cell receptor beta chain is described in this entry. What it binds is unknown. This sample was included in a study of shared clonotypes between healthy human individuals. Study observations and caveats: Naive CD4 clonotypes overlapped across a few donors at roughly 5%.

Germline CDR1 and CDR2: SEHNR and FQNEAQ (reference sequence). The CDR3 length is 12 residues. Deletions cut 2 bases from V and 15 bases from J, with 14 bases between. The material for each subset, its genomic DNA, was split evenly across several immunoSEQ plates. Profiled with immunoSEQ multiplex PCR; TCRdb holds only in-frame clones, not every one. The sample has 650,000 to 800,000 clones; approximately 77% are singletons. A CD45RA+ naive subset and a CD45RA-negative memory subset were split from CD4+ cells. This clonotype originated in a woman aged 30 to 39 in good health. The rearrangement links TRBV7-9 to TRBJ2-1; D might be TRBD1 or TRBD2, each matching 6 bases. The sequenced material came from memory CD4+ T cells sorted from blood. Subset specified: CD45RA-negative fraction. CDR3 loop: CASSLTGAHRFF. The CDR3 DNA reads as TGTGCCAGCAGCTTAACGGGGGCACATCGGTTCTTC.